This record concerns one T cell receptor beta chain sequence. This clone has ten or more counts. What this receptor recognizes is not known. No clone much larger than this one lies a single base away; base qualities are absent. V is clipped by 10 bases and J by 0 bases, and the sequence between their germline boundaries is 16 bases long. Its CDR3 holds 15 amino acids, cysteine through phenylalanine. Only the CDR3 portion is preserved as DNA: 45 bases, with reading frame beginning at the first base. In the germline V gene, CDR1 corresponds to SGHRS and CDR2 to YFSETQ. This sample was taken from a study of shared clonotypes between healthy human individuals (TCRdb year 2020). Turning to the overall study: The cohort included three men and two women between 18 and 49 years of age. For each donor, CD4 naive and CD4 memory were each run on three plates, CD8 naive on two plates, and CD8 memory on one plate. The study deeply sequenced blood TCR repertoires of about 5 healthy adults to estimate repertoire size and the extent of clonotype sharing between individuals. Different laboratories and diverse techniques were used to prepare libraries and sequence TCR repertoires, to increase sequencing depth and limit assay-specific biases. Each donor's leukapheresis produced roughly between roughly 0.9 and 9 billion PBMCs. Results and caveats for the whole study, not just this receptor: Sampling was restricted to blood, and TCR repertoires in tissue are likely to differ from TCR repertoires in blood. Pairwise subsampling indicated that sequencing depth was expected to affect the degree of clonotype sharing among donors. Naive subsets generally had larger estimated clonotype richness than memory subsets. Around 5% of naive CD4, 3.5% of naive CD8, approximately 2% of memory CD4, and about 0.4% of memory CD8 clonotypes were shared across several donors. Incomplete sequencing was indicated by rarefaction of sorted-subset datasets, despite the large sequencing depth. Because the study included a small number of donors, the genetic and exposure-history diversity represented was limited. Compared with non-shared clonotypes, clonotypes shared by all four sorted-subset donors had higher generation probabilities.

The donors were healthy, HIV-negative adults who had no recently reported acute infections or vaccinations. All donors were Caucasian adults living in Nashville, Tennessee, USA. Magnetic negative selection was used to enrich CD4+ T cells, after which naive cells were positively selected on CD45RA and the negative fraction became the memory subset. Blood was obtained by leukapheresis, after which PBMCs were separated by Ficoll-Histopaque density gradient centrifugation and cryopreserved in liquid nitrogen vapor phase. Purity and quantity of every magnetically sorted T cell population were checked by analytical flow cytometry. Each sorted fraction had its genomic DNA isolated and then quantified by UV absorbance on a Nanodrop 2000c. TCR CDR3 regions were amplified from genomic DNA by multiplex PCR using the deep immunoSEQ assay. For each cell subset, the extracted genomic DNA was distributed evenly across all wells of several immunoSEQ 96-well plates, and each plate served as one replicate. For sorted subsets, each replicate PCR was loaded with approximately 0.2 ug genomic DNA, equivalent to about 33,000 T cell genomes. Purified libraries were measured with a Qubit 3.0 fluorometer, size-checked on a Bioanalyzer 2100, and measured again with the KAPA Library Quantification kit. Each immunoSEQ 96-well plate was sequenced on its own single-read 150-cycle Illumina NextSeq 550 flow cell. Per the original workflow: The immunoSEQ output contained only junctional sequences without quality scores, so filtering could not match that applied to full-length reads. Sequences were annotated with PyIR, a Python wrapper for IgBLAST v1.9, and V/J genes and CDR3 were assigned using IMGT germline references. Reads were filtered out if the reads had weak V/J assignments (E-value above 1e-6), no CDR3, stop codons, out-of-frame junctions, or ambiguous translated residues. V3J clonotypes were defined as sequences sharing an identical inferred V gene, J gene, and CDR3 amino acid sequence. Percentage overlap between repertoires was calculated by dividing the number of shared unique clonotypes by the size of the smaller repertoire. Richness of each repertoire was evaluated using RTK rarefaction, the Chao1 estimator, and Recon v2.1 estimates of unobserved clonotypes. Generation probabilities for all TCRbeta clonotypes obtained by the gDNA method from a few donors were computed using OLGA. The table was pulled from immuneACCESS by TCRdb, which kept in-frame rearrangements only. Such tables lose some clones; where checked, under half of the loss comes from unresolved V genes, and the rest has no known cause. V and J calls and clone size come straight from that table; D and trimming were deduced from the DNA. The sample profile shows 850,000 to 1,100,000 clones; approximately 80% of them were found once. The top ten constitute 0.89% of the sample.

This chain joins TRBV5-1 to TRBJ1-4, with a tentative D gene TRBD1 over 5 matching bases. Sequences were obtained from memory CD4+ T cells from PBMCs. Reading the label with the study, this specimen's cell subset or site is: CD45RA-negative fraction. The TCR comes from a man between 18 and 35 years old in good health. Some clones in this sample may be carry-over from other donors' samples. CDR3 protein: CASQTGNPTNEKLFF. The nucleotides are TGCGCCTCCCAAACAGGAAATCCAACTAATGAAAAACTGTTTTTT.